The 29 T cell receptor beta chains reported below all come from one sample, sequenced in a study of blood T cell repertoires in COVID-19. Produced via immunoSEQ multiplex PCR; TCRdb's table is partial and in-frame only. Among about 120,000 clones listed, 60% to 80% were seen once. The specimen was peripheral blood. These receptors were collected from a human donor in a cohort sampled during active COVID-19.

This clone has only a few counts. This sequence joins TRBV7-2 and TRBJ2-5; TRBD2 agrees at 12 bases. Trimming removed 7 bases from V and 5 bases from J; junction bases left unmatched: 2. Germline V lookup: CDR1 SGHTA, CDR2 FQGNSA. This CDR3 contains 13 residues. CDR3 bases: TGTGCCAGCACTAGCGGGGGGGCGGAGACCCAGTACTTC. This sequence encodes CASTSGGAETQYF. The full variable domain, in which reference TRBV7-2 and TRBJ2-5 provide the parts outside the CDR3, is GAGVSQSPSNKVTEKGKDVELRCDPISGHTALYWYRQSLGQGLEFLIYFQGNSAPDKSGLPSDRFSAERTGGSVSTLTIQRTQQEDSAVYLCASTSGGAETQYFGPGTRLLVL.

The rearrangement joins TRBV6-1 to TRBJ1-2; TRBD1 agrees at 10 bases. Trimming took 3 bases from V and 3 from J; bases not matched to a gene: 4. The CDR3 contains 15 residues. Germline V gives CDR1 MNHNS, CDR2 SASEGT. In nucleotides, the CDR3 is TGTGCCAGCAGTGAGTGGGGACAGGGGTACTATGGCTACACCTTC. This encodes CASSEWGQGYYGYTF.

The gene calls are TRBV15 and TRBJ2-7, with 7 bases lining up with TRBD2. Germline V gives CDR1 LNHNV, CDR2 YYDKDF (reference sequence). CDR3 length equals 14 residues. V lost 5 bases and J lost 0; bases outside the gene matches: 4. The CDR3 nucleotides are TGTGCCACCAGCCCGGGACTATACTCCTACGAGCAGTACTTC. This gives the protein CATSPGLYSYEQYF.

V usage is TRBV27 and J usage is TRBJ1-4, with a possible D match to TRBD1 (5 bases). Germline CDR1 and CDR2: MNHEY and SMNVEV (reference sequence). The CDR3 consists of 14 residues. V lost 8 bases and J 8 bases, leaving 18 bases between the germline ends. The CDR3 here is CASGPPGRGEKLFF. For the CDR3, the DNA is TGTGCCAGCGGTCCCCCAGGGAGGGGAGAAAAACTGTTTTTT.

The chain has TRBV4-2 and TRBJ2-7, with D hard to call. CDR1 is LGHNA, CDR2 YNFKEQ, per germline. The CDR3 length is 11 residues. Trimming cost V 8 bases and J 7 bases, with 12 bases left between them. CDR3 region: CASEADGEQYF. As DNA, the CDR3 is TGTGCCAGCGAGGCCGACGGGGAGCAGTACTTC.

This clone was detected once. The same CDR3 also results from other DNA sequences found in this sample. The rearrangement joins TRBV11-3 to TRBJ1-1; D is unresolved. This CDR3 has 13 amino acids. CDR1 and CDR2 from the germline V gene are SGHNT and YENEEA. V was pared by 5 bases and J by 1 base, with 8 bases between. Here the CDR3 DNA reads TGTGCCAGCAGCCCCTTGCGGAACACTGAAGCTTTCTTT. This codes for CASSPLRNTEAFF.

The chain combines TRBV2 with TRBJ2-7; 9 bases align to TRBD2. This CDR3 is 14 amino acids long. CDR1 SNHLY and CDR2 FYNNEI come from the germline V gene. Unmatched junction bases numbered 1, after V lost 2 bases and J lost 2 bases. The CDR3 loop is CASSELAGPYEQYF. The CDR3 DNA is TGTGCCAGCAGTGAACTAGCGGGGCCCTACGAGCAGTACTTC.

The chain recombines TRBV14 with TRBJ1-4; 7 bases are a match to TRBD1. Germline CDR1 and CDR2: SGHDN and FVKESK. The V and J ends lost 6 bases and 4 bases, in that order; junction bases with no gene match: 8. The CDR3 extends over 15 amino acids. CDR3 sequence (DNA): TGTGCCAGCAGGCCGACAGGGAACTTTAATGAAAAACTGTTTTTT. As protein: CASRPTGNFNEKLFF.

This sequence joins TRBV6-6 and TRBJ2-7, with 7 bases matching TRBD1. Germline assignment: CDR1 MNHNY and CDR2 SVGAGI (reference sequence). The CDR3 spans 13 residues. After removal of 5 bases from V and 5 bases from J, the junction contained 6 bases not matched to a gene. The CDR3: CASSLRQGDEQYF. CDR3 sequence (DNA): TGTGCCAGCAGTCTACGACAGGGCGACGAGCAGTACTTC.

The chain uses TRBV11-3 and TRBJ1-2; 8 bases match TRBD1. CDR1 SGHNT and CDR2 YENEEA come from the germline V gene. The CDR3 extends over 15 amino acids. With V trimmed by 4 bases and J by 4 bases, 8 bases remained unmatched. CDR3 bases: TGTGCCAGCAGCTCCTGGGGACAGGACGGCTATGGCTACACCTTC. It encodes CASSSWGQDGYGYTF.

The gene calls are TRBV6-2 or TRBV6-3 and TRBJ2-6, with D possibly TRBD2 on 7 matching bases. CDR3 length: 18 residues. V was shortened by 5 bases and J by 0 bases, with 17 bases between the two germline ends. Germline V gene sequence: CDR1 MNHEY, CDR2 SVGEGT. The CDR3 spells CASSLQGLTLSGANVLTF. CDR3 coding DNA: TGTGCCAGCAGTCTACAGGGACTAACTCTCTCTGGGGCCAACGTCCTGACTTTC.

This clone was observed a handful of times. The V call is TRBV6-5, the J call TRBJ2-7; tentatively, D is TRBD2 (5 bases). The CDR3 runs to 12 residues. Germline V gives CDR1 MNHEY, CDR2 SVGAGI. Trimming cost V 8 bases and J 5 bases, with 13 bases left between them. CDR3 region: CASGPSKDEQYF. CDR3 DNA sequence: TGTGCCAGCGGCCCTAGCAAGGACGAGCAGTACTTC.

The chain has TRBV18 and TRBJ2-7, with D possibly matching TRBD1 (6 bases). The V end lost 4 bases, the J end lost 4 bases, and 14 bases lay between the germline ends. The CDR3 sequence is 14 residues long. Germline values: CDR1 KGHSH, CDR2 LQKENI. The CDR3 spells CASSQTGSAYEQYF. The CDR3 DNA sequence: TGTGCCAGCTCACAAACAGGGAGCGCATACGAGCAGTACTTC.

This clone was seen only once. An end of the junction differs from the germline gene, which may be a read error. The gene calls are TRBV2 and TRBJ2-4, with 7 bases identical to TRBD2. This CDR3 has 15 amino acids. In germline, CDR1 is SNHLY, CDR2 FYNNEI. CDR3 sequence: CASSEWGGAKNIQYF. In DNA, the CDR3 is TGCGCCAGCAGTGAATGGGGGGGGGCCAAAAACATTCAGTACTTC. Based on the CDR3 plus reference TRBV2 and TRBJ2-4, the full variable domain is EPEVTQTPSHQVTQMGQEVILRCVPISNHLYFYWYRQILGQKVEFLVSFYNNEISEKSEIFDDQFSVERPDGSNFTLKIRSTKLEDSAMYFCASSEWGGAKNIQYFGAGTRLSVL.

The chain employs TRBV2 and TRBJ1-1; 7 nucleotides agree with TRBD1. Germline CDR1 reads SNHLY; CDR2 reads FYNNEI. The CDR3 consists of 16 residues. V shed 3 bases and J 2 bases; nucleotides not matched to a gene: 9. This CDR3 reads CASSDTRTGTNTEAFF. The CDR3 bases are TGTGCCAGCAGTGACACCCGGACAGGAACCAACACTGAAGCTTTCTTT.

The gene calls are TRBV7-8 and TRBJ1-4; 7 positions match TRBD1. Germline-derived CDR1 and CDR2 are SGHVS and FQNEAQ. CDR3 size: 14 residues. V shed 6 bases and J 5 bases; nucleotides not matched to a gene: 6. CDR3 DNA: TGTGCCAGCAGGGCCGGGACAGCAAATGAAAAACTGTTTTTT. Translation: CASRAGTANEKLFF.

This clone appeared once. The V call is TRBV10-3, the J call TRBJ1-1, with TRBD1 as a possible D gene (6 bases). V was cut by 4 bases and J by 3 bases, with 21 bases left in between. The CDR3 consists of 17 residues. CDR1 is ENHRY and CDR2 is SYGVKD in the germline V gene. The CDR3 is CAISGTDTRAWDTEAFF. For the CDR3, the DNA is TGTGCCATCAGTGGGACAGACACCAGGGCGTGGGACACTGAAGCTTTCTTT.

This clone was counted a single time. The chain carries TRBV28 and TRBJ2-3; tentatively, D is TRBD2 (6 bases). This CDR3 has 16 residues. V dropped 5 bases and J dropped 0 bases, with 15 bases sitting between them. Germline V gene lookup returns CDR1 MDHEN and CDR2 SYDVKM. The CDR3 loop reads CASSLIAGTSTDTQYF. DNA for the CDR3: TGTGCCAGCAGTCTCATTGCGGGAACTAGCACAGATACGCAGTATTTT.

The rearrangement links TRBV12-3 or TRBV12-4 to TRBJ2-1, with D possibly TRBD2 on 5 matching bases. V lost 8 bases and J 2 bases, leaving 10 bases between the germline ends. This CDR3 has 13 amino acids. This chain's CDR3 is CASGGQAYNEQFF. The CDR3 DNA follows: TGTGCCAGCGGCGGGCAGGCCTACAATGAGCAGTTCTTC.

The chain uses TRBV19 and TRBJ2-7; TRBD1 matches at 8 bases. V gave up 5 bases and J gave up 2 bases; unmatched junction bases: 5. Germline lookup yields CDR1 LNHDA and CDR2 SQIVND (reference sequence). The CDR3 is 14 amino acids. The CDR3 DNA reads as TGTGCCAGTAGTGTCTCAGGGGGCGCCTACGAGCAGTACTTC. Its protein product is CASSVSGGAYEQYF.

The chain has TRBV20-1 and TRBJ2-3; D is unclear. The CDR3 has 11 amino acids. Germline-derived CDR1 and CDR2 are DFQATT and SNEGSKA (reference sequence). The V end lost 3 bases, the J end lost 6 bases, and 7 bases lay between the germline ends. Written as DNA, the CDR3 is TGCAGTGCTAGCCACAGCGATACGCAGTATTTT. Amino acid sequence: CSASHSDTQYF.

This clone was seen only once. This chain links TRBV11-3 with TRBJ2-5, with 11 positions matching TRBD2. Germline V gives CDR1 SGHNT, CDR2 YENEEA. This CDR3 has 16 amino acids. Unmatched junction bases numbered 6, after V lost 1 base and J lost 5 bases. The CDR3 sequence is CASSLGQLAGVETQYF. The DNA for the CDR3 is TGTGCCAGCAGCTTAGGACAACTAGCGGGGGTCGAGACCCAGTACTTC. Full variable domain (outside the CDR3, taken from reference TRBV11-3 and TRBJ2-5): EAGVVQSPRYKIIEKKQPVAFWCNPISGHNTLYWYLQNLGQGPELLIRYENEEAVDDSQLPKDRFSAERLKGVDSTLKIQPAELGDSAVYLCASSLGQLAGVETQYFGPGTRLLVL.

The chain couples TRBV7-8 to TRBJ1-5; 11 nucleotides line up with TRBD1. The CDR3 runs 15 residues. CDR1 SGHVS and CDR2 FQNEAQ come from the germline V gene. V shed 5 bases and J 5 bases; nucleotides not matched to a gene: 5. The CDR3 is CASSPGTGGDQPQHF. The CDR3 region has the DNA TGTGCCAGCAGCCCCGGGACAGGGGGGGATCAGCCCCAGCATTTT.

CDR3 nucleotide sequence: TGCAGCGTGCAGACAGGGATCTCTGGAAACACCATATATTTT. Residues: CSVQTGISGNTIYF. The chain combines TRBV29-1 with TRBJ1-3; 7 nucleotides match TRBD1. Looked up from germline, CDR1 is SQVTM and CDR2 is ANQGSEA. J was trimmed by 0 bases and V by 6 bases; bases with no gene match: 5. This CDR3 comprises 14 residues.

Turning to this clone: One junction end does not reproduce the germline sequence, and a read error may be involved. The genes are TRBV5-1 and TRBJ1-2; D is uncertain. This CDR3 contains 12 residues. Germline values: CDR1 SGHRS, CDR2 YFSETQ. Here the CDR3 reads CASSFGSYDYTF. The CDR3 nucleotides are TGCGCCAGCAGCTTCGGTTCCTATGACTACACCTTC.

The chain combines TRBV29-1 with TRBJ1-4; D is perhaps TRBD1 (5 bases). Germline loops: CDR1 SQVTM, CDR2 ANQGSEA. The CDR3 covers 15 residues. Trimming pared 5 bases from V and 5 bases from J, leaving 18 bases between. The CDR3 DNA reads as TGCAGCGTTTCGCTCAGCGGGACGGAAAATGAAAAACTGTTTTTT. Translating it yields CSVSLSGTENEKLFF.

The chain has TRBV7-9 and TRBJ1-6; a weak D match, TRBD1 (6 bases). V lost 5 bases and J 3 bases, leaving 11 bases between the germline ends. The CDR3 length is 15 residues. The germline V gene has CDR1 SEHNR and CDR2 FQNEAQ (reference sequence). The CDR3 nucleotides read TGTGCCAGCAGCCTACGGACAGACTATAATTCACCCCTCCACTTT. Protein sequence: CASSLRTDYNSPLHF.

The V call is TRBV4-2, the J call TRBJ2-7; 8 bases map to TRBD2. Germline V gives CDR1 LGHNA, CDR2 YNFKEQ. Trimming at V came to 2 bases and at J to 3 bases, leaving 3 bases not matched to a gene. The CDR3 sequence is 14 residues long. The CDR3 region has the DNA TGTGCCAGCAGCCAACGGCGGGGGGACTACGAGCAGTACTTC. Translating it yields CASSQRRGDYEQYF.

Here the CDR3 DNA reads TGTGCCAGAAGCTACCCGGGACAGACCGAGCAGTTCTTC. This sequence encodes CARSYPGQTEQFF. V gene TRBV7-5 combines with J gene TRBJ2-1; TRBD1 is the table's D call, not checked against the DNA. TRBV7-5 is noted as a pseudogene. The CDR3 length is 13 residues.